The clone carrying this T cell receptor beta chain has a count of ten or more. Its antigen is currently unknown. This entry belongs to a study of T cells after yellow fever vaccination. Germline CDR1 KGHSH, CDR2 LQKENI. This CDR3 is built from 14 residues. The V and J ends lost 2 bases and 4 bases respectively, with 11 bases between them. MiXCR, applied by TCRdb to the 5' RACE reads, yields one record per CDR3 protein. The sample holds 100,000 to 150,000 distinct CDR3 sequences, roughly 10% seen once. Overall study findings and caveats: Re-detected after boosting: most primary clones, 96% of CD4 and 75% to 90% of CD8.

This sequence joins TRBV18 and TRBJ1-2; no definite D call. This sequence originates from a man younger than 30 who received the YFV17D yellow fever vaccine. The sample was CD8+ T cells sorted from PBMCs, taken on the day of the yellow fever booster vaccination. CDR3 protein: CASSPNKDVYGYTF. DNA of the CDR3: TGTGCCAGCTCACCAAACAAGGATGTCTATGGCTACACCTTC.